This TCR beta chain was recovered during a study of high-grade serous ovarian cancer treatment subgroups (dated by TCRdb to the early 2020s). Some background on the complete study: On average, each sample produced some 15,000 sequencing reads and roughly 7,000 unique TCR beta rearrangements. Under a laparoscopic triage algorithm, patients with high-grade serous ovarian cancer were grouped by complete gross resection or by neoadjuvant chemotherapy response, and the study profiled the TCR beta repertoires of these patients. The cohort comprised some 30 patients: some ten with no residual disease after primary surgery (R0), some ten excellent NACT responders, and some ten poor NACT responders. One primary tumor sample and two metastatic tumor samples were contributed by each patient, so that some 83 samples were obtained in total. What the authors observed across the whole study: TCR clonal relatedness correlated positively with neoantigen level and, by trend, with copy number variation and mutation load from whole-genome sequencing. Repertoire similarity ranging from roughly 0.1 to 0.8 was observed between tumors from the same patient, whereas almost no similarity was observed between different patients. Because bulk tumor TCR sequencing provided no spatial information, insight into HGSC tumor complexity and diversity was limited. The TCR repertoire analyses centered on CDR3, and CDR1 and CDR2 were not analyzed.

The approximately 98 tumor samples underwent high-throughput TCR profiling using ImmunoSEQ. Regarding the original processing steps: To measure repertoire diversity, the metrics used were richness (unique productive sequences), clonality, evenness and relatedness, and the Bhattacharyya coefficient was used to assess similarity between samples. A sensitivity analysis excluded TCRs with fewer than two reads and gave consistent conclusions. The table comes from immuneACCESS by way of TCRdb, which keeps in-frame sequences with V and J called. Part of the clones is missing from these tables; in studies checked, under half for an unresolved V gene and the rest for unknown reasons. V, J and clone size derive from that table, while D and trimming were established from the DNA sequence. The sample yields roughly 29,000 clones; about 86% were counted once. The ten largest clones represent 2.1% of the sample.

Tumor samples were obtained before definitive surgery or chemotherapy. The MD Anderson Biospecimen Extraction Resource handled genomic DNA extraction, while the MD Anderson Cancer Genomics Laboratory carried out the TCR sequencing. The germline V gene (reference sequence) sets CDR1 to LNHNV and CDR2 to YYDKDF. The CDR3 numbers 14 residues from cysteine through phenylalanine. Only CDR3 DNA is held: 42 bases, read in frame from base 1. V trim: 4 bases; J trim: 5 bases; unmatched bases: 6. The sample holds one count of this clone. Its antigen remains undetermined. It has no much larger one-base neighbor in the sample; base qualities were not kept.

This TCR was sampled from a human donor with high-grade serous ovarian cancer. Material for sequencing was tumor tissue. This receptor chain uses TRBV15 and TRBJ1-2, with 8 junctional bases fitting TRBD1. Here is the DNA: TGTGCCACCAGCATAGACAGGGGAAAGTATGGCTACACCTTC. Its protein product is CATSIDRGKYGYTF. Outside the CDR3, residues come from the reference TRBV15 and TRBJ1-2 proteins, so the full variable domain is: DAMVIQNPRYQVTQFGKPVTLSCSQTLNHNVMYWYQQKSSQAPKLLFHYYDKDFNNEADTPDNFQSRRPNTSFCFLDIRSPGLGDTAMYLCATSIDRGKYGYTFGSGTRLTVV.